This T cell receptor (beta chain) was sequenced during a study of shared clonotypes between healthy human individuals. Study-wide points: Sharing across a few donors was seen in around 5.1% of naive CD4 clonotypes. Estimated richness values were generally larger in naive subsets than in memory subsets.

In the authors' methods: With immunoSEQ giving junction-only sequences and no quality scores, filtering differed. Sequenced by immunoSEQ multiplex PCR; TCRdb stores in-frame clones only, minus some. That table furnishes V, J and clone size, whereas the DNA furnished D and trimming. Of 800,000 to 1,200,000 clones in the sample, 75% to 85% were seen once. V was trimmed by 2 bases and J by 6 bases, leaving 14 bases between them. This CDR3 region has 15 residues. Germline V gene sequence: CDR1 SGHVS, CDR2 FQNEAQ. A remark on this clone: Its antigen is still unknown.

Material for sequencing was memory CD4+ T cells from PBMCs. The subset is: CD45RA-negative fraction. The rearrangement joins TRBV7-8 to TRBJ2-4, with D tentatively TRBD1 (6 bases). The sequence derives from a man aged 18 to 30 in good health. Some clones in this sample may be carry-over from other donors' samples. The CDR3 loop is CASSLSTGYGNIQYF. The CDR3 DNA reads as TGTGCCAGCAGCTTATCCACAGGGTACGGAAACATTCAGTACTTC. Filled out from reference TRBV7-8 and TRBJ2-4, the complete variable domain reads GAGVSQSPRYKVAKRGQDVALRCDPISGHVSLFWYQQALGQGPEFLTYFQNEAQLDKSGLPSDRFFAERPEGSVSTLKIQRTQQEDSAVYLCASSLSTGYGNIQYFGAGTRLSVL.